These T cell receptor beta chains were read from a single sample in a study of T cell repertoires in cytomegalovirus infection. TCRdb reprocessed the reads via MiXCR and lists one record per CDR3 protein. The table records approximately 770,000 distinct CDR3 sequences, roughly 29% of them present only once. These receptors are not linked to any known antigen. Sequenced here: cultured CD8+ T cells from PBMCs, sampled from culture after CMV antigen stimulation. Every receptor here comes from a human donor in good health (CMV status not recorded). Some clones in this sample may be carry-over from other donors' samples. Each CDR3 is given with its conserved first and last residue. The listing skips clone size in some rows; elsewhere it reads once, few, many or a size class.

>TRBV9|.|TRBJ2-1
CASSGMRGANGNEQFF
>TRBV20-1|.|TRBJ1-5
CSARDSEGWIQPQHF
>TRBV7-9|.|TRBJ2-1
CASTLGGSNEQFF
>TRBV7-9|.|TRBJ1-1
CASTEGDDTEAFF
>TRBV15|few|TRBJ1-1
CATSRDWGKPNTEAFF
>TRBV7-9|many|TRBJ2-3
CASSPRTSGDTDTQYF
>TRBV7-9|few|TRBJ1-4
CASSLDQGQGTINEKLFF
>TRBV5-8|.|TRBJ1-1
CASSFSTAGNTEAFF
>TRBV6-1|few|TRBJ2-3
CASSIYRLSTDTQYF
>TRBV28|.|TRBJ1-1
CASSQQGGLMNTEAFF
>TRBV6-6|few|TRBJ1-3
CASSLIQTVSGNTIYF
>TRBV28|few|TRBJ2-2
CASSVRDRGGNTGELFF
>TRBV4-2|.|TRBJ1-4
CASSLQKGKLFF
>TRBV6-5|once|TRBJ1-3
CANSYSIEFWDTGNTIYF
>TRBV5-6|few|TRBJ1-1
CASIYRTTMNTEAFF
>TRBV15|few|TRBJ1-4
CATSRVLGTGNEKLFF
>TRBV27|.|TRBJ2-5
CATRQGAGETQYF
>TRBV7-2|.|TRBJ2-3
CASSFIAGGSTDTQYF
>TRBV27|.|TRBJ2-1
CASRNSGGSYNEQFF
>TRBV12-3/TRBV12-4|many|TRBJ2-7
CASSLGLIEQYF
>TRBV12-3/TRBV12-4|many|TRBJ1-4
CASSALTGTVNEKLFF
>TRBV27|.|TRBJ1-4
CASSPRQGGEEKLFF
>TRBV29-1|few|TRBJ1-1
CSVAPGVNTEAFF